This T cell receptor (beta chain) was found in a study of cytomegalovirus exposure and HLA in healthy donors. Study-level results: There were reportedly fewer N-insertions in an Asian-associated ancestry cluster than the approximately 670-donor mean, in a later analysis. Rarity characterized most TCR sequences, yet some public TCRs appeared in many donors. Several of the most significant clusters appeared, in a later analysis, to be linked to common viral pathogens. Sequencing depth across donors, presence/absence analyses assumed, was roughly uniform.

13 Jbeta primers and 60 Vbeta primers were used for the PCR. Some clones are missing from TCRdb's copy, which holds only in-frame ones; the method was immunoSEQ multiplex PCR. This table has over 90,000 clones, around 77% appearing once. In the case of this clone: The antigen is not known.

Trimming took 5 bases from V and 2 from J, leaving 14 bases between them. Germline CDR1 SGHAT, CDR2 FQNNGV. CDR3 size: 15 residues. This clonotype was obtained from a male donor in good health and CMV-seropositive. This chain connects TRBV11-2 to TRBJ2-3; D may be TRBD2 (7 bases). Sequenced input: PBMCs. CDR3 residues: CASSRGREITDTQYF. The CDR3 nucleotides are TGTGCCAGCAGCCGGGGGCGGGAGATCACAGATACGCAGTATTTT. Using reference TRBV11-2 and TRBJ2-3 for the parts outside the CDR3, the full variable domain is EAGVAQSPRYKIIEKRQSVAFWCNPISGHATLYWYQQILGQGPKLLIQFQNNGVVDDSQLPKDRFSAERLKGVDSTLKIQPAKLEDSAVYLCASSRGREITDTQYFGPGTRLTVL.